Listed below are T cell receptor beta chains from one sample, sequenced in a study of cytomegalovirus exposure and HLA in healthy donors. Clones were read by immunoSEQ multiplex PCR, and TCRdb kept only the in-frame ones, dropping some. The table has about 110,000 clones, roughly 84% seen once; the top ten hold over 2.5%. The material sequenced was PBMCs. These receptors originate from a woman between 18 and 29 years old in good health and CMV-seronegative. Both conserved end residues are trimmed from each CDR3. D genes are given only for firm matches. Not every row has a clone size; where given, it reads once, few, many or a size class.

J gene,clone size,D gene,V gene,CDR3 protein
TRBJ1-1,-,TRBD1,TRBV6-1,ASRDRDRGYTEAF
TRBJ2-7,-,TRBD1,TRBV5-8,ASSSGQGLYEQY
TRBJ1-1,-,TRBD1,TRBV15,ATSRDLRQGGMNTEAF
TRBJ2-1,-,-,TRBV2,ASRDKNGNEQF
TRBJ2-7,-,TRBD2,TRBV5-1,ASSFSRTSGGPLEQY
TRBJ2-7,once,-,TRBV7-8,ASSLDRAVSYEQY
TRBJ2-3,-,-,TRBV4-2,ASSQGQSDTQY
TRBJ1-1,few,TRBD1,TRBV7-9,ASSTRTGSTEAF
TRBJ1-1,-,TRBD1,TRBV6-5,ASSRGQGDTEAF
TRBJ1-1,-,-,TRBV7-6,ASSLNPGVNTEAF
TRBJ1-2,-,TRBD1,TRBV9,ASSASTGGYGYT
TRBJ2-7,-,TRBD2,TRBV5-4,ASSFYAGGYSEQY
TRBJ2-7,once,TRBD1,TRBV10-3,AISPRDSLYEQY
TRBJ2-5,-,-,TRBV6-6,ASSQGHWQETQY